This passage covers 14 T cell receptor beta chains from one sample sequenced in a study of T cells in Graves' hyperthyroidism and ophthalmopathy (dated by TCRdb to about 2019). Library construction relied on multiplex PCR. The data were produced on an Illumina HiSeq 2000. TCR beta CDR3 regions were amplified from RNA transcripts. For the first round of RT-PCR on the TCR CDR3, the HTBI primer set was used together with the Qiagen OneStep RT-PCR kit. TCRdb trimmed public reads at Q25 via fastp, called clones via MiXCR and kept in-frame beta chains. Rows matching on CDR3 protein sequence are summarized as one entry with the most common DNA and genes. In this sample the table shows about 350,000 distinct CDR3 sequences, around 18% of which occur a single time. The top ten constitute about 16% of the sample. The sequenced material came from blood. These TCRs come from a woman between 35 and 50 years old with Graves' ophthalmopathy.

This clonotype was detected ten times or more. This chain joins TRBV14 and TRBJ2-7, with 9 nucleotides matching TRBD2. The V gene's germline CDR1 is SGHDN and CDR2 FVKESK. The CDR3 loop spans 18 amino acids. Losses at the gene ends were 1 base for V and 2 bases for J; bases not matched to a gene: 12. CDR3 region: CASSQGLLAGKAPYEQYF. The DNA of the CDR3 is TGTGCCAGCAGCCAAGGACTCCTAGCGGGAAAAGCCCCCTACGAGCAGTACTTC.

This clonotype was recorded at least ten times. The chain combines TRBV12-3 or TRBV12-4 with TRBJ1-2, with D maybe TRBD1 (5 bases). V was shortened by 7 bases and J by 7 bases, with 16 bases between the two germline ends. The CDR3 totals 13 residues. The chain's CDR3 is CASNPLRGAGYTF. CDR3 nucleotide sequence: TGTGCCAGCAATCCGTTGAGGGGTGCTGGCTACACCTTC.

There are many counts of this clonotype. This chain joins TRBV2 and TRBJ2-7, with no clear D. Germline CDR1 SNHLY, CDR2 FYNNEI. CDR3 length equals 11 residues. V gave up 7 bases and J gave up 7 bases, with 11 bases separating them. The CDR3 here is CASMAGGEQYF. The DNA of the CDR3 is TGTGCCAGCATGGCCGGTGGGGAGCAGTACTTC. Full variable domain (outside the CDR3, taken from reference TRBV2 and TRBJ2-7): EPEVTQTPSHQVTQMGQEVILRCVPISNHLYFYWYRQILGQKVEFLVSFYNNEISEKSEIFDDQFSVERPDGSNFTLKIRSTKLEDSAMYFCASMAGGEQYFGPGTRLTVT.

This clonotype was seen at least ten times. The gene calls are TRBV19 and TRBJ2-2; D is undetermined. The CDR3 loop spans 13 amino acids. Germline-derived CDR1 and CDR2 are LNHDA and SQIVND (reference sequence). The V end lost 3 bases, the J end lost 5 bases, and 7 bases lay between the germline ends. In DNA form, the CDR3 reads TGTGCCAGTAGTATGCAGAGAACCGGGGAGCTGTTTTTT. It encodes CASSMQRTGELFF.

This chain's CDR3 is CAWGGATSTDTQYF. In DNA form, the CDR3 reads TGTGCCTGGGGGGGAGCAACTAGCACAGATACGCAGTATTTT. V gene TRBV30 combines with J gene TRBJ2-3; D is tentatively TRBD1 or TRBD2 (5 bases each). The CDR3 runs to 14 residues. Trimming removed 5 bases at V and 0 bases at J, with 12 bases between. Germline V CDR1 and CDR2: GTSNPN, SVGIG (reference sequence).

The chain combines TRBV12-5 with TRBJ2-3; D is perhaps TRBD1 or TRBD2 (5 bases each). Germline V CDR1 and CDR2: LGHNT, FRNRAP. Deletions cut 5 bases from V and 6 bases from J, with 12 bases between. The CDR3 runs 13 residues. The CDR3 spells CASGLGTLDTQYF. CDR3 nucleotide sequence: TGTGCTAGTGGTCTAGGGACGTTGGATACGCAGTATTTT.

Ten or more counts support this clonotype. The DNA of the CDR3 is TGTGCCAGCAGCGACCTAGCGGGCCCTTCCTACGAGCAGTACTTC. Its translation: CASSDLAGPSYEQYF. The chain uses TRBV6-1 and TRBJ2-7; the match to TRBD2 covers 8 bases. The CDR3 runs to 15 residues. V dropped 6 bases and J dropped 1; count of bases not matched to a gene: 8. Germline CDR1 reads MNHNS; CDR2 reads SASEGT.

This clonotype was observed many times. The chain employs TRBV11-2 and TRBJ2-7, with TRBD2 matching over 11 bases. CDR3 length equals 16 residues. V gave up 5 bases and J gave up 5 bases; unmatched junction bases: 11. Per germline, CDR1 SGHAT and CDR2 FQNNGV. CDR3 residues: CASSPVRLAGGNEQYF. The DNA for the CDR3 is TGTGCCAGCAGCCCCGTACGGCTAGCGGGAGGCAACGAGCAGTACTTC.

The chain carries TRBV20-1 and TRBJ1-2; D perhaps matches TRBD1 (6 bases). Germline V gives CDR1 DFQATT, CDR2 SNEGSKA (reference sequence). CDR3 length: 17 residues. V lost 1 base and J lost 0, with 18 bases in between. The CDR3 region has the DNA TGCAGTGCTAGAGCTCCGGGGGGCAGTCCAGCTAACTATGGCTACACCTTC. Translating gives CSARAPGGSPANYGYTF.

This clonotype has ten or more counts. The chain is built from TRBV5-5 and TRBJ2-5, with D perhaps matching TRBD1 (6 bases). CDR1 SGHKS and CDR2 YYEKEE come from the germline V gene (reference sequence). Trimming removed 4 bases from V and 6 bases from J, with 25 bases in between. The CDR3 sequence is 17 residues long. The CDR3 sequence is CASSPPGFFQGSKTQYF. In DNA form, the CDR3 reads TGTGCCAGCAGCCCCCCCGGTTTTTTCCAGGGGTCGAAGACCCAGTACTTC.

The chain joins TRBV20-1 to TRBJ1-1, with unresolved D. This CDR3 is built from 13 residues. Germline lookup yields CDR1 DFQATT and CDR2 SNEGSKA (reference sequence). With 1 base removed from V and 9 bases from J, the gap between germline ends came to 15 bases. CDR3 sequence (DNA): TGCAGTGCTAGAGGGCTAGCGGGAGGGCAAGCTTTCTTT. Its protein is CSARGLAGGQAFF.

This clonotype was counted at least ten times. This chain connects TRBV28 to TRBJ1-1, with D perhaps TRBD1 (6 bases). Germline loops: CDR1 MDHEN, CDR2 SYDVKM. The CDR3 covers 12 residues. V lost 7 bases and J 10 bases, leaving 16 bases between the germline ends. The CDR3 loop reads CASTSTQGRAFF. The CDR3 nucleotides read TGTGCCAGCACCTCCACCCAGGGGAGAGCTTTCTTT.

In this sample, this clonotype turned up many times. The chain links TRBV28 to TRBJ2-7; TRBD1 agrees at 10 bases. Germline-derived CDR1 and CDR2 are MDHEN and SYDVKM. V lost 4 bases and J lost 1; bases outside the gene matches: 13. The CDR3 contains 18 residues. The CDR3 region has the DNA TGTGCCAGCAGTTCCCCCGGACAGGGGGGAAGGCGTTCCTACGAGCAGTACTTC. Its translation: CASSSPGQGGRRSYEQYF.

This clonotype was recorded at least ten times. The chain has TRBV4-1 and TRBJ2-5; 9 bases are a match to TRBD1. Trimming cost V 0 bases and J 5 bases; bases outside gene matches: 7. There are 16 residues in the CDR3. Germline loops: CDR1 MGHRA, CDR2 YSYEKL. CDR3: CASSQETGGAWETQYF. The DNA of the CDR3 is TGCGCCAGCAGCCAAGAAACAGGGGGCGCTTGGGAGACCCAGTACTTC.